Listed below are T cell receptor beta chains from one sample, sequenced in a study of CD8 T cells in ankylosing spondylitis. TCRdb re-called the 5' RACE reads with MiXCR, one entry per CDR3 protein. The top ten clones hold just under 30% of a sample with 180,000 or so distinct CDR3 sequences, roughly 10% of them seen once. Sample: blood, either unsorted or a sorted T cell fraction (not recorded which). These receptors all come from a male donor with ankylosing spondylitis or in good health (not recorded which). CDR3s include the opening cysteine and the closing phenylalanine or tryptophan. A D gene is named only where the DNA matches it firmly. Clone size is given as once, few, many, or a class for an expanded clone.

>.|TRBJ1-2|TRBV20-1|many
CSAPDGYYGYTF
TGCAGTGCTCCTGACGGATACTATGGCTACACCTTC
>TRBD2|TRBJ2-3|TRBV5-1|many
CASSLGGLAGFTDTQYF
TGCGCCAGCAGCTTGGGGGGACTAGCGGGATTCACAGATACGCAGTATTTT
>.|TRBJ2-7|TRBV29-1|many
CSVEDPRGSYEQYF
TGCAGCGTTGAAGATCCGAGGGGGAGCTACGAGCAGTACTTC
>.|TRBJ2-5|TRBV6-5|many
CASSYGRGAQYF
TGTGCCAGCAGTTACGGTCGTGGGGCCCAGTACTTC
>.|TRBJ2-1|TRBV29-1|many
CSVETTYNEQFF
TGCAGCGTCGAAACCACCTACAATGAGCAGTTCTTC
>TRBD2|TRBJ2-7|TRBV11-2|many
CASSLAGPGLGSEQYF
TGTGCCAGCAGCTTAGCTGGCCCGGGACTAGGCTCCGAGCAGTACTTC
>TRBD1|TRBJ2-1|TRBV11-2|few
CASSPGTDNEQFF
TGTGCCAGCAGCCCAGGGACAGACAATGAGCAGTTCTTC
>.|TRBJ2-1|TRBV29-1|few
CSANNPDSVSYNEQFF
TGCAGCGCCAATAATCCCGACAGCGTCTCCTACAATGAGCAGTTCTTC
>TRBD1|TRBJ1-1|TRBV12-3/TRBV12-4|many
CASSLQGANTEAFF
TGTGCCAGCAGCCTACAGGGGGCCAACACTGAAGCTTTCTTT
>.|TRBJ2-7|TRBV29-1|few
CSVGTGTLHEQYF
TGCAGCGTGGGCACTGGAACACTCCACGAGCAGTACTTC
>.|TRBJ2-2|TRBV10-3|few
CAITRAPHTGELFF
TGTGCCATCACCCGGGCGCCCCACACCGGGGAGCTGTTTTTT
>.|TRBJ1-2|TRBV20-1|many
CSARENEGNGYTF
TGCAGTGCTAGAGAAAACGAGGGAAATGGCTACACCTTC
>.|TRBJ1-1|TRBV20-1|few
CSASQGNTEAFF
TGCAGTGCTAGCCAGGGGAACACTGAAGCTTTCTTT
>.|TRBJ2-1|TRBV20-1|many
CSARPSTGTHEQFF
TGCAGTGCTAGACCCTCTACAGGGACCCATGAGCAGTTCTTC
>TRBD1|TRBJ2-7|TRBV5-4|once
CASSPNRGTYEQYF
TGTGCCAGCAGCCCTAACAGGGGAACCTACGAGCAGTACTTC